What follows are 21 T cell receptor beta chains derived from one specimen sequenced in a study of T cells after yellow fever vaccination. One entry per CDR3 protein results from TCRdb running MiXCR on the 5' RACE reads. The table lists some 550,000 distinct CDR3 sequences, 15% to 20% of them singletons. Sequenced material: PBMCs, taken 15 days after the yellow fever booster vaccination. The receptors here all came from a man younger than 40 who received the YFV17D yellow fever vaccine.

V and J are TRBV18 and TRBJ2-7; D might be TRBD1 or TRBD2, each matching 6 bases. The V end was cut by 3 bases, the J end by 2 bases, with 11 bases between. Germline V gives CDR1 KGHSH, CDR2 LQKENI. CDR3 length equals 14 residues. The CDR3 bases are TGTGCCAGCTCACCGGGGGGCAGAGCCTACGAGCAGTACTTC. Encoded protein: CASSPGGRAYEQYF.

The V call is TRBV12-3 or TRBV12-4, the J call TRBJ2-5; tentatively, D is TRBD2 (5 bases). Trimming stripped 8 bases from V and 5 bases from J, with 15 bases between. CDR3 size: 13 residues. The CDR3 loop is CASGGLGAETQYF. The CDR3 coding sequence is TGTGCCAGCGGAGGACTGGGCGCGGAGACCCAGTACTTC.

This clonotype was seen a handful of times. The chain joins TRBV20-1 to TRBJ2-3; unclear D gene. The CDR3 is 15 residues long. CDR1 is DFQATT and CDR2 is SNEGSKA in the germline V gene (reference sequence). Trimming stripped 0 bases from V and 7 bases from J, with 17 bases between. CDR3 amino acids: CSARDLETSTYTQYF. CDR3 sequence (DNA): TGCAGTGCTAGAGATCTGGAGACGTCCACCTATACGCAGTATTTT.

The chain employs TRBV5-6 and TRBJ2-3; the match to TRBD2 covers 7 bases. J lost 3 bases, V lost 0 bases, and 10 bases had no gene match. The CDR3 is 17 amino acids. The germline V gene encodes CDR1 SGHDT and CDR2 YYEEEE. The CDR3 nucleotides read TGTGCCAGCAGCTTGGCTGGTTGGCGGGAGCGTACAGATACGCAGTATTTT. Amino acid sequence: CASSLAGWRERTDTQYF.

This clonotype was counted a few times. This chain uses TRBV5-1 with TRBJ2-3; D gene unclear. The CDR3 extends over 14 amino acids. V gave up 0 bases and J gave up 5 bases, with 10 bases separating them. Germline values: CDR1 SGHRS, CDR2 YFSETQ. The CDR3 DNA sequence: TGCGCCAGCAGCTTGGCCGTTAGGGTAGATACGCAGTATTTT. Translating it yields CASSLAVRVDTQYF.

The J gene is TRBJ2-7, the V gene TRBV10-3; tentative D call: TRBD1 (6 bases). Looked up from germline, CDR1 is ENHRY and CDR2 is SYGVKD. Trimming shortened V by 0 bases and J by 4 bases, and 31 bases separated the two germline ends. The CDR3 totals 21 residues. The CDR3 DNA is TGTGCCATCAGTGAGTCGGACAGTGGCGGCTCTTCCCCTCGGGGTAGTTACGAGCAGTACTTC. It is translated as CAISESDSGGSSPRGSYEQYF.

This clonotype was found a few times. The chain recombines TRBV15 with TRBJ2-2; the match to TRBD1 covers 9 bases. The CDR3 sequence is 18 residues long. Germline V gene data show CDR1 as LNHNV and CDR2 as YYDKDF (reference sequence). J lost 3 bases, V lost 1 base, and 9 bases had no gene match. The CDR3 bases are TGTGCCACCAGCAGAGTCCCCTTAAGGGACAGGGACACCGGGGAGCTGTTTTTT. Translation: CATSRVPLRDRDTGELFF. The full variable domain, in which reference TRBV15 and TRBJ2-2 provide the parts outside the CDR3, is DAMVIQNPRYQVTQFGKPVTLSCSQTLNHNVMYWYQQKSSQAPKLLFHYYDKDFNNEADTPDNFQSRRPNTSFCFLDIRSPGLGDTAMYLCATSRVPLRDRDTGELFFGEGSRLTVL.

This clonotype was seen more than once but under ten times. V gene TRBV9 combines with J gene TRBJ1-1; no firm D call. V shed 0 bases and J shed 5 bases, with 8 bases lying between them. This CDR3 has 13 amino acids. Germline values: CDR1 SGDLS, CDR2 YYNGEE. CDR3 sequence reads: CASSVVAGTEAFF. DNA of the CDR3: TGTGCCAGCAGCGTAGTGGCAGGTACTGAAGCTTTCTTT.

The chain employs TRBV29-1 and TRBJ2-1, with 8 nucleotides matching TRBD2. The CDR3 runs 14 residues. Germline assignment: CDR1 SQVTM and CDR2 ANQGSEA. The trim removed 6 bases at V and 2 bases at J, leaving 6 bases unmatched. The CDR3 DNA follows: TGCAGCGTGCAGCGGGAGAACACCTACAATGAGCAGTTCTTC. Translating it yields CSVQRENTYNEQFF.

In this sample, this clonotype turned up a few times. The chain links TRBV30 to TRBJ1-6; D remains unclear. The CDR3 consists of 15 residues. The V end lost 0 bases, the J end lost 0 bases, and 6 bases lay between the germline ends. Looked up from germline, CDR1 is GTSNPN and CDR2 is SVGIG (reference sequence). The CDR3 sequence: CAWSVPSSYNSPLHF. In DNA, the CDR3 is TGTGCCTGGAGTGTACCCAGCTCCTATAATTCACCCCTCCACTTT.

This clonotype was seen many times. DNA of the CDR3: TGTGCCAGCAGCTTGGGGGGGCTCGAGACCCAGTACTTC. Its translation is CASSLGGLETQYF. This chain joins TRBV7-2 and TRBJ2-5; maybe TRBD2 (7 bases). Trimming pared 3 bases from V and 5 bases from J, leaving 10 bases between. CDR1 and CDR2 from the germline V gene are SGHTA and FQGNSA. This CDR3 has 13 amino acids.

This clonotype was seen a handful of times. The rearrangement joins TRBV14 to TRBJ2-3; D not certain. The CDR3 runs to 13 residues. The germline V gene encodes CDR1 SGHDN and CDR2 FVKESK. Trimming took 3 bases from V and 3 from J, leaving 7 bases between them. The CDR3 nucleotides read TGTGCCAGCAGCCATCTAGGGACAGATACGCAGTATTTT. Protein sequence: CASSHLGTDTQYF.

This clonotype was recorded only once. This chain joins TRBV7-2 and TRBJ2-1; 9 nucleotides agree with TRBD1. CDR1 and CDR2 from the germline V gene are SGHTA and FQGNSA. Unmatched junction bases numbered 9, after V lost 6 bases and J lost 6 bases. The CDR3 has 15 residues. CDR3 coding DNA: TGTGCCAGCAGTCTCGGACAGGGGCTGGGCAATGAGCAGTTCTTC. It codes for CASSLGQGLGNEQFF.

This rearrangement joins TRBV25-1 to TRBJ1-2; D possibly corresponds to TRBD1 (5 bases). Germline lookup yields CDR1 MGHDK and CDR2 SYGVNS. The CDR3 is made up of 12 amino acids. The V gene lost 7 bases and the J gene lost 3 bases, with 9 bases spanning the gap. CDR3 nucleotides: TGTGCCAGCATGAGGGGAGACTATGGCTACACCTTC. Its protein is CASMRGDYGYTF.

Regarding this clonotype: One end of the junction does not line up with germline, which may come from a read error. The genes are TRBV7-7 and TRBJ2-7, with D possibly being TRBD1 (5 bases). CDR1 is SSHAT and CDR2 is FNYEAQ in the germline V gene (reference sequence). The CDR3 covers 13 residues. The CDR3 DNA sequence: TGTGCTAGCAGCTTTAACCAGGGCTACGAGCAGTACTTC. This translates into CASSFNQGYEQYF.

The chain recombines TRBV18 with TRBJ2-1, with TRBD1 identical over 9 bases. Trimming cost V 6 bases and J 1 base; bases outside gene matches: 4. The CDR3 covers 15 residues. Germline CDR1 is KGHSH and CDR2 is LQKENI. In nucleotides, the CDR3 is TGTGCCAGCTCCCTACAGGGGGCTTCCTACAATGAGCAGTTCTTC. The encoded protein is CASSLQGASYNEQFF.

The V and J genes are TRBV10-3 and TRBJ2-5; unclear D gene. Germline V gene data show CDR1 as ENHRY and CDR2 as SYGVKD. The CDR3 consists of 14 residues. Trimming shortened V by 9 bases and J by 2 bases, and 16 bases separated the two germline ends. As DNA, the CDR3 is TGTGCCATTAACTCGCCAGGCCTACAAGAGACCCAGTACTTC. Translating gives CAINSPGLQETQYF.

This clonotype was found a few times. The rearrangement joins TRBV19 to TRBJ2-1, with 9 bases aligning to TRBD2. Per the germline V gene, CDR1 is LNHDA and CDR2 is SQIVND (reference sequence). CDR3 length: 16 residues. V trimming: 3 bases; J trimming: 6 bases; junction bases outside the gene matches: 9. This chain's CDR3 is CASSISQGLAGNEQFF. The CDR3 nucleotides read TGTGCCAGTAGTATCTCCCAGGGACTAGCCGGCAATGAGCAGTTCTTC.

This clonotype was picked up a small number of times. The genes are TRBV28 and TRBJ2-1; TRBD1 agrees at 12 bases. CDR1 and CDR2 from the germline V gene are MDHEN and SYDVKM. V was clipped by 8 bases and J by 9 bases; unmatched bases: 11. The CDR3 contains 15 residues. CDR3 sequence: CASFAPGQGAREQFF. The DNA of the CDR3 is TGTGCCAGCTTCGCACCGGGACAGGGGGCGCGTGAGCAGTTCTTC.

Only a few counts were recorded for this clonotype. The chain uses TRBV5-1 and TRBJ2-7; D is perhaps TRBD1 or TRBD2 (5 bases each). Germline V gives CDR1 SGHRS, CDR2 YFSETQ. CDR3 length equals 14 residues. V was trimmed by 2 bases and J by 4 bases, leaving 13 bases between them. CDR3: CASSFDGALYEQYF. The CDR3 DNA reads TGCGCCAGCAGCTTTGACGGGGCCCTATACGAGCAGTACTTC.

The CDR3 sequence: CASRRGRNTGELFF. CDR3 in DNA: TGTGCCAGCAGGAGGGGGCGGAACACCGGGGAGCTGTTTTTT. The V gene is TRBV14, the J gene TRBJ2-2; 7 bases fit TRBD1. V was clipped by 6 bases and J by 1 base; unmatched bases: 2. The length of the CDR3 is 14 residues. CDR1 SGHDN and CDR2 FVKESK come from the germline V gene.